The entry below describes one T cell receptor (beta chain). This specimen belongs to a study of patients and donors after allogeneic stem cell transplantation. V lost 1 base, J lost 4 bases, and 4 bases stayed unmatched. There are 15 residues in the CDR3. Germline CDR1 reads LGHNA; CDR2 reads YSLEER. Using its own MiXCR run on the RT-PCR reads, TCRdb lists one record per CDR3 protein. There are some 200,000 distinct CDR3 sequences in the sample; around two fifths occur only once, and about 30% lies in the top ten. Sequenced: blood, either unsorted or a sorted T cell fraction (not recorded which). The TCR originated in a human donor who was either an allogeneic HSCT recipient or a stem cell or donor lymphocyte infusion donor (not recorded which). It is not recorded whose cells these are; they may come from a transplant donor. The rearrangement joins TRBV4-3 to TRBJ1-2, with 9 bases identical to TRBD1. The CDR3 DNA is TGCGCCAGCAGCCAAGTTGGGACAGGGACCTATGGCTACACCTTC. This gives the protein CASSQVGTGTYGYTF.